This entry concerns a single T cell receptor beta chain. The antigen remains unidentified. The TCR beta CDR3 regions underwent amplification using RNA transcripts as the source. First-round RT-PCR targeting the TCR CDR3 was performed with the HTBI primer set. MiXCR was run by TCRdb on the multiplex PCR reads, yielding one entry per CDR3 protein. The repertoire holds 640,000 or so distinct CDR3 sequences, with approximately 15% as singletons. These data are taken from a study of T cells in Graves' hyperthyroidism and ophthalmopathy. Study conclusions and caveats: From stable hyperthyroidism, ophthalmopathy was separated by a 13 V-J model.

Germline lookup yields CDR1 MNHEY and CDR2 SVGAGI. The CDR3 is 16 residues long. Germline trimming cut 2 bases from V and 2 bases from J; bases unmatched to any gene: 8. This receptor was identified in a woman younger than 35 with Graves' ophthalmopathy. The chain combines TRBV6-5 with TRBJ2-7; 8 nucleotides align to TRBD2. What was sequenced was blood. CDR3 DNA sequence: TGTGCCAGCAGTTACAGAGGGAGCGGGAGTCCCTACGAGCAGTACTTC. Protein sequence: CASSYRGSGSPYEQYF.